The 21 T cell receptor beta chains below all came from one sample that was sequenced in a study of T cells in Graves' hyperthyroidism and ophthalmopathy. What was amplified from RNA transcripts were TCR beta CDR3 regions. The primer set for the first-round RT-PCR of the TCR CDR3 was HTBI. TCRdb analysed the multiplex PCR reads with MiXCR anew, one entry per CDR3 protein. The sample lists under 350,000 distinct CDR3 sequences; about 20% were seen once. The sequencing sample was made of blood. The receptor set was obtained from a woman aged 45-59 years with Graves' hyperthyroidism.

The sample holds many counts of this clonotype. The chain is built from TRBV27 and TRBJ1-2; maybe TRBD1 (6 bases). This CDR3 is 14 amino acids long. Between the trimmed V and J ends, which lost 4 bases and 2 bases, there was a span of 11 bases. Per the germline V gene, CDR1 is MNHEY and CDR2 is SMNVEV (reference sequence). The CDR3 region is CASSSRQGNYGYTF. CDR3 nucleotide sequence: TGTGCCAGCAGTTCTCGGCAGGGGAACTATGGCTACACCTTC.

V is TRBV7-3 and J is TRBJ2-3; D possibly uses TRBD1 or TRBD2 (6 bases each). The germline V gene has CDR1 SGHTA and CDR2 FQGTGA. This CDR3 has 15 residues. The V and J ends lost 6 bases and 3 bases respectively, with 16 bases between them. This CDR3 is CASRKPQGRTDTQYF. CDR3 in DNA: TGTGCCAGCAGGAAACCTCAGGGGAGGACAGATACGCAGTATTTT.

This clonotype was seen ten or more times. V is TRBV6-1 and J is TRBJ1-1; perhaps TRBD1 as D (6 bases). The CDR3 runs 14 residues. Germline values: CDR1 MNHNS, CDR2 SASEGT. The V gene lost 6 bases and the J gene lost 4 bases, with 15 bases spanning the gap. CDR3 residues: CASRKGGYGTEAFF. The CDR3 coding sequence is TGTGCCAGCAGGAAGGGGGGTTATGGCACTGAAGCTTTCTTT.

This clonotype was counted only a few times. The CDR3 loop reads CASSLDPGLAYEQYF. The CDR3 coding sequence is TGCGCCAGCAGCTTGGATCCGGGACTAGCTTACGAGCAGTACTTC. This chain uses TRBV5-1 with TRBJ2-7, with 9 positions matching TRBD2. This CDR3 spans 15 amino acids. Germline loops: CDR1 SGHRS, CDR2 YFSETQ. The ends lost 0 bases at V and 4 bases at J; junction bases unmatched: 5.

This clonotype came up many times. The CDR3 is CASSLALAGHTGELFF. CDR3 DNA sequence: TGTGCCAGCAGCTTAGCGCTAGCCGGGCACACCGGGGAGCTGTTTTTT. This chain links TRBV7-8 with TRBJ2-2; a possible D gene is TRBD2 (5 bases). The germline CDR1 and CDR2 sequences are SGHVS and FQNEAQ. Trimming took 0 bases from V and 3 from J, leaving 11 bases between them. The CDR3 spans 16 residues.

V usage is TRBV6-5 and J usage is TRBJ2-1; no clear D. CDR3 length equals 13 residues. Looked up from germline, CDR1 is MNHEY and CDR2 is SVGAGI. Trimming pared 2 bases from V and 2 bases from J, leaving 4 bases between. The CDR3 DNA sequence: TGTGCCAGCAGTTACCCACCCTACAATGAGCAGTTCTTC. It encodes CASSYPPYNEQFF.

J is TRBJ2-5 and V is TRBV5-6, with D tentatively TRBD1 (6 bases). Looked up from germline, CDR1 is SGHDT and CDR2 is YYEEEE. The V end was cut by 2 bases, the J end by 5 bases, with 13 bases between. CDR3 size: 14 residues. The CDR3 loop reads CASSFGTGLETQYF. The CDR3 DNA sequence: TGTGCCAGCAGCTTTGGTACAGGGTTGGAGACCCAGTACTTC.

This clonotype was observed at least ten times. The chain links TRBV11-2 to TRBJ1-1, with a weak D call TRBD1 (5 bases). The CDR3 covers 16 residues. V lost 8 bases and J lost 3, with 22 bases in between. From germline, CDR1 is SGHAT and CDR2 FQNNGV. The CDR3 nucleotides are TGTGCCAGCGTCCTCGGCCCCGGGGGGGTGTACACTGAAGCTTTCTTT. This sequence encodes CASVLGPGGVYTEAFF.

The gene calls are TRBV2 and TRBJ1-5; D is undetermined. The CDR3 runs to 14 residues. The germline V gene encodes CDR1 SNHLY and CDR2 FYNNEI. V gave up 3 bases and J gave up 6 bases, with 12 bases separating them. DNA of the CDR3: TGTGCCAGCAGTGATGCCGGTCTCGTTCAGCCCCAGCATTTT. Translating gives CASSDAGLVQPQHF.

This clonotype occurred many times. In DNA, the CDR3 is TGTGCCAGCAGCTTAACCGGGACTCCCTACAATGAGCAGTTCTTC. Its translation: CASSLTGTPYNEQFF. The chain links TRBV7-6 to TRBJ2-1; perhaps TRBD2 as D (6 bases). CDR3 length: 15 residues. Looked up from germline, CDR1 is SGHVS and CDR2 is FNYEAQ. The V gene lost 2 bases and the J gene lost 2 bases, with 10 bases spanning the gap. Drawing the rest from reference TRBV7-6 and TRBJ2-1, the complete variable domain is GAGVSQSPRYKVTKRGQDVALRCDPISGHVSLYWYRQALGQGPEFLTYFNYEAQQDKSGLPNDRFSAERPEGSISTLTIQRTEQRDSAMYRCASSLTGTPYNEQFFGPGTRLTVL.

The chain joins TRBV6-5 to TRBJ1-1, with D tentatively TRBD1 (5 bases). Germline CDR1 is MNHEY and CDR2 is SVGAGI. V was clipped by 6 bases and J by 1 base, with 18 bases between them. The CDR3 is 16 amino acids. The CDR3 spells CASSYRWGTRNTEAFF. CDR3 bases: TGTGCCAGCAGCTACCGTTGGGGCACCAGGAACACTGAAGCTTTCTTT.

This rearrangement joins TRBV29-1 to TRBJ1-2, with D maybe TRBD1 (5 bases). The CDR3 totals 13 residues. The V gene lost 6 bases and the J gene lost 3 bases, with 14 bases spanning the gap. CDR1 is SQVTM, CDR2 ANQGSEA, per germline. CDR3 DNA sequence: TGCAGCGTCCCCCGGCAGGGAGACTATGGCTACACCTTC. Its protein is CSVPRQGDYGYTF.

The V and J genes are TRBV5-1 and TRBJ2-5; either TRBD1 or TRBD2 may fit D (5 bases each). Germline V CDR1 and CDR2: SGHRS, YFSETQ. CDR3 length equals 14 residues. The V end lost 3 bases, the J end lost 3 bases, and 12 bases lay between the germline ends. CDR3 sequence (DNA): TGCGCCAGCAGCTGGGGACCTGGCAAAGAGACCCAGTACTTC. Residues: CASSWGPGKETQYF. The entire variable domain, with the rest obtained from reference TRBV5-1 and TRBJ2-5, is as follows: KAGVTQTPRYLIKTRGQQVTLSCSPISGHRSVSWYQQTPGQGLQFLFEYFSETQRNKGNFPGRFSGRQFSNSRSEMNVSTLELGDSALYLCASSWGPGKETQYFGPGTRLLVL.

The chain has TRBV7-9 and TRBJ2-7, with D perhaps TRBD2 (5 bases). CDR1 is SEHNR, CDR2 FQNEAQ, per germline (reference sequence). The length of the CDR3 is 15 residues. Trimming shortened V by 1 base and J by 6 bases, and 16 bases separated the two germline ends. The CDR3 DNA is TGTGCCAGCAGCTTAGTGCCTAGCCGACGTACCGAGCAGTACTTC. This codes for CASSLVPSRRTEQYF.

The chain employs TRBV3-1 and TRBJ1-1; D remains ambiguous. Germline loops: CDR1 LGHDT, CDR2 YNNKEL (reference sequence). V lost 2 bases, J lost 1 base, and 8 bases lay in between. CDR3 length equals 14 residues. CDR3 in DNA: TGTGCCAGCAGCCAAAATGAGGGGAACACTGAAGCTTTCTTT. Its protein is CASSQNEGNTEAFF.

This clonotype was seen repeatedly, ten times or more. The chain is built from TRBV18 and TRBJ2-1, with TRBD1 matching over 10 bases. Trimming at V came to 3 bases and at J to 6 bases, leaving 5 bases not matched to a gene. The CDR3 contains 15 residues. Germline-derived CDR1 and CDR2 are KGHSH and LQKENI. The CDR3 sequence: CASSPTGQGSNEQFF. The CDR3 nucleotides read TGTGCCAGCTCACCTACGGGACAGGGGAGCAATGAGCAGTTCTTC.

Here the CDR3 DNA reads TGTGCCAGCAGCTCCGGGACTAGCGGGAGTAGGGCAGATACGCAGTATTTT. Amino acids: CASSSGTSGSRADTQYF. The V and J genes are TRBV5-6 and TRBJ2-3, with 14 bases lining up with TRBD2. V was clipped by 3 bases and J by 4 bases; unmatched bases: 7. The CDR3 has 17 residues. Germline CDR1 is SGHDT and CDR2 is YYEEEE.

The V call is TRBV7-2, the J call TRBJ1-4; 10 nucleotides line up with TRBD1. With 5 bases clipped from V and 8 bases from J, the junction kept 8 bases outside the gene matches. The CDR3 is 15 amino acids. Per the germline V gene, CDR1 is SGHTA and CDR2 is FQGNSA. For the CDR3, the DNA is TGTGCCAGCAGCACTGGACAGGGGGTTCGAGAAAAACTGTTTTTT. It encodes CASSTGQGVREKLFF.

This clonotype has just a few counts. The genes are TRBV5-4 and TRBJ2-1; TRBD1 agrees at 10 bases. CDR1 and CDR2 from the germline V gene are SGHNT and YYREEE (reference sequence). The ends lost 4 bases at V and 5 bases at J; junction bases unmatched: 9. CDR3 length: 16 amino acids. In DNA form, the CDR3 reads TGTGCCAGCAGCGAAATTGACAGGGGGCGCAACAATGAGCAGTTCTTC. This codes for CASSEIDRGRNNEQFF.

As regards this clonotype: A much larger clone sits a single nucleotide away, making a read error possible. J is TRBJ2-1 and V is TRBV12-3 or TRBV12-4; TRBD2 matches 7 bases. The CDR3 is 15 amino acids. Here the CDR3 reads CASRPGGSSCNEQFF. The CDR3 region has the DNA TGTGCCAGCAGACCCGGCGGGAGCTCCTGCAATGAGCAGTTCTTC.

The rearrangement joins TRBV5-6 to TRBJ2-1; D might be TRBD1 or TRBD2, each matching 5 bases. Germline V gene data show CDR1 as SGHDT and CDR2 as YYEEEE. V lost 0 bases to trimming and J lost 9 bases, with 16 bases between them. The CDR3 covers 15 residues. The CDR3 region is CASSLEGTRSSEQFF. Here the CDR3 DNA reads TGTGCCAGCAGCTTGGAGGGGACGCGATCAAGTGAGCAGTTCTTC.